A single sample gave rise to the 21 T cell receptor beta chains below, sequenced in a study of shared clonotypes between healthy human individuals. Sequencing was performed with immunoSEQ multiplex PCR; in TCRdb, only in-frame clones are kept and a portion is missing. The sample lists approximately 340,000 clones, more than 60% seen once, with around 9.3% in the top ten. Sequenced input: memory CD4+ T cells sorted from blood. The subset: CD45RA-negative fraction. The receptors shown here come from a man aged 25 to 45 in good health.

This chain uses TRBV6-5 with TRBJ1-2, with unresolved D. Trimming removed 5 bases from V and 2 bases from J, with 9 bases in between. This CDR3 has 13 amino acids. The germline V gene encodes CDR1 MNHEY and CDR2 SVGAGI. As DNA, the CDR3 is TGTGCCAGCAGTCCTGACAAGAACTATGGCTACACCTTC. Amino acids: CASSPDKNYGYTF.

This chain joins TRBV28 and TRBJ1-4; D gene ambiguous. CDR1 and CDR2 from the germline V gene are MDHEN and SYDVKM. The CDR3 is 14 residues long. V shed 2 bases and J shed 2 bases, with 6 bases lying between them. The CDR3 DNA is TGTGCCAGCAGTTTAACAGACACTAATGAAAAACTGTTTTTT. It is translated as CASSLTDTNEKLFF.

The gene calls are TRBV6-4 and TRBJ2-3; TRBD2 matches at 9 bases. Germline values: CDR1 MRHNA, CDR2 SNTAGT. The length of the CDR3 is 14 residues. V lost 6 bases to trimming and J lost 0 bases; unmatched junction nucleotides: 1. DNA for the CDR3: TGTGCCAGCAGCACTAGCGGGAGCACAGATACGCAGTATTTT. It encodes CASSTSGSTDTQYF.

The rearrangement uses TRBV15 and TRBJ2-3, with D tentatively TRBD1 or TRBD2 (6 bases each). Trimming pared 1 base from V and 4 bases from J, leaving 15 bases between. The CDR3 covers 16 residues. Germline CDR1 is LNHNV and CDR2 is YYDKDF (reference sequence). The CDR3 is CATSRGAGGPADTQYF. The CDR3 nucleotides are TGTGCCACCAGCAGAGGGGCTGGGGGGCCGGCAGATACGCAGTATTTT.

This clone was counted between two and nine times. This chain links TRBV27 with TRBJ2-2; no clear D gene. V was cut by 4 bases and J by 0 bases, with 9 bases left in between. From germline, CDR1 is MNHEY and CDR2 SMNVEV (reference sequence). CDR3 length: 15 residues. The CDR3 is CASSSRLANTGELFF. As DNA, the CDR3 is TGTGCCAGCAGTTCTAGACTCGCGAACACCGGGGAGCTGTTTTTT.

The chain recombines TRBV2 with TRBJ1-5; D not resolved. The CDR3 has 13 residues. Trimming pared 7 bases from V and 4 bases from J, leaving 11 bases between. Germline values: CDR1 SNHLY, CDR2 FYNNEI. The CDR3 DNA follows: TGTGCCAGCACCTTGGGCCGAAATCAGCCCCAGCATTTT. It is translated as CASTLGRNQPQHF. The complete variable domain, with remaining parts taken from reference TRBV2 and TRBJ1-5, reads EPEVTQTPSHQVTQMGQEVILRCVPISNHLYFYWYRQILGQKVEFLVSFYNNEISEKSEIFDDQFSVERPDGSNFTLKIRSTKLEDSAMYFCASTLGRNQPQHFGDGTRLSIL.

This clone was recorded only once. V usage is TRBV7-2 and J usage is TRBJ2-1, with 9 bases that match TRBD2. The J segment lost 5 bases and the V segment lost 3 bases, leaving 5 bases of the junction unmatched. This CDR3 spans 15 amino acids. Germline V gene lookup returns CDR1 SGHTA and CDR2 FQGNSA. CDR3 sequence: CASSFSGRVNNEQFF. The CDR3 bases are TGTGCCAGCAGCTTTAGCGGGAGAGTAAACAATGAGCAGTTCTTC. The full variable domain, with the rest looked up from reference TRBV7-2 and TRBJ2-1, is GAGVSQSPSNKVTEKGKDVELRCDPISGHTALYWYRQSLGQGLEFLIYFQGNSAPDKSGLPSDRFSAERTGGSVSTLTIQRTQQEDSAVYLCASSFSGRVNNEQFFGPGTRLTVL.

This clone was recorded only once. The rearrangement uses TRBV6-1 and TRBJ1-2, with 9 positions matching TRBD1. The trim removed 3 bases at V and 5 bases at J, leaving 4 bases unmatched. CDR3 length: 14 amino acids. Germline CDR1 and CDR2: MNHNS and SASEGT. The chain's CDR3 is CASSEQGQGYGYTF. CDR3 sequence (DNA): TGTGCCAGCAGTGAGCAGGGACAGGGATATGGCTACACCTTC.

This clone has only one observation. J is TRBJ2-5 and V is TRBV5-1; D might be TRBD2 (5 bases). CDR1 and CDR2 from the germline V gene are SGHRS and YFSETQ. Trimming shortened V by 4 bases and J by 2 bases, and 18 bases separated the two germline ends. This CDR3 has 16 residues. The CDR3 DNA is TGCGCCAGCAGCCCTCACTACGGCGGGCAACAAGAGACCCAGTACTTC. It specifies CASSPHYGGQQETQYF.

The chain couples TRBV19 to TRBJ1-2; D is possibly TRBD1 (5 bases). CDR3 size: 15 residues. V dropped 5 bases and J dropped 4 bases, with 17 bases sitting between them. In germline, CDR1 is LNHDA, CDR2 SQIVND (reference sequence). The DNA of the CDR3 is TGTGCCAGTAGTGTCGGTCCCGGGGACCGCTATGGCTACACCTTC. This encodes CASSVGPGDRYGYTF.

This chain links TRBV19 with TRBJ1-3; D ambiguous. Trimming removed 3 bases from V and 0 bases from J, with 6 bases in between. This CDR3 has 14 amino acids. CDR1 is LNHDA and CDR2 is SQIVND in the germline V gene (reference sequence). The CDR3, as DNA: TGTGCCAGTAGTATCCGAGGCTCTGGAAACACCATATATTTT. It specifies CASSIRGSGNTIYF. Full variable domain (rest looked up from reference TRBV19 and TRBJ1-3): DGGITQSPKYLFRKEGQNVTLSCEQNLNHDAMYWYRQDPGQGLRLIYYSQIVNDFQKGDIAEGYSVSREKKESFPLTVTSAQKNPTAFYLCASSIRGSGNTIYFGEGSWLTVV.

The rearrangement uses TRBV18 and TRBJ2-5; tentatively, D is TRBD1 (6 bases). The germline gives CDR1 KGHSH, CDR2 LQKENI. V lost 3 bases, J lost 0 bases, and 11 bases lay in between. This CDR3 spans 15 amino acids. The CDR3: CASSPKTGHQETQYF. CDR3 DNA sequence: TGTGCCAGCTCACCCAAAACAGGGCACCAAGAGACCCAGTACTTC. Together with reference TRBV18 and TRBJ2-5, the CDR3 gives the full variable domain: NAGVMQNPRHLVRRRGQEARLRCSPMKGHSHVYWYRQLPEEGLKFMVYLQKENIIDESGMPKERFSAEFPKEGPSILRIQQVVRGDSAAYFCASSPKTGHQETQYFGPGTRLLVL.

J is TRBJ2-4 and V is TRBV6-4, with D hard to call. There are 16 residues in the CDR3. The V gene lost 7 bases and the J gene lost 0 bases, with 16 bases spanning the gap. Germline V lookup: CDR1 MRHNA, CDR2 SNTAGT. DNA for the CDR3: TGTGCCAGCAAACTATCGGACGGCCTAGCCAAAAACATTCAGTACTTC. Translated, it gives CASKLSDGLAKNIQYF.

In regard to this clone: Additional DNA sequences in this sample encode the identical CDR3. The chain uses TRBV5-5 and TRBJ2-5; D perhaps matches TRBD2 (5 bases). V lost 4 bases, J lost 5 bases, and 12 bases lay in between. From germline, CDR1 is SGHKS and CDR2 YYEKEE (reference sequence). The CDR3 sequence is 13 residues long. CDR3 sequence: CASSRGSGETQYF. CDR3 nucleotide sequence: TGTGCCAGCAGCAGAGGGAGTGGGGAGACCCAGTACTTC. Full variable domain (rest looked up from reference TRBV5-5 and TRBJ2-5): DAGVTQSPTHLIKTRGQQVTLRCSPISGHKSVSWYQQVLGQGPQFIFQYYEKEERGRGNFPDRFSARQFPNYSSELNVNALLLGDSALYLCASSRGSGETQYFGPGTRLLVL.

The chain carries TRBV7-3 and TRBJ2-3; 7 bases are shared with TRBD2. Per the germline V gene, CDR1 is SGHTA and CDR2 is FQGTGA. This CDR3 is built from 12 residues. J gave up 8 bases and V 5 bases, and 4 bases lay outside the gene matches. The CDR3, as DNA: TGTGCCAGCAGCCCCCCTAGCGGTACGCAGTATTTT. Translated: CASSPPSGTQYF.

The chain couples TRBV7-8 to TRBJ2-7, with D maybe TRBD2 (6 bases). The V end was cut by 4 bases, the J end by 4 bases, with 20 bases between. The CDR3 extends over 16 amino acids. Germline V CDR1 and CDR2: SGHVS, FQNEAQ. CDR3 sequence (DNA): TGTGCCAGCAGCTCTGTTCGACGGGCGGGATTGTACGAGCAGTACTTC. Translating it yields CASSSVRRAGLYEQYF.

In its sample, this clone was seen once. The V call is TRBV18, the J call TRBJ1-1; D might be TRBD1 (5 bases). Germline values: CDR1 KGHSH, CDR2 LQKENI. The CDR3 sequence is 17 residues long. Trimming cost V 6 bases and J 1 base, with 21 bases left between them. Here the CDR3 reads CASSLAAGLKSNTEAFF. Written as DNA, the CDR3 is TGTGCCAGCTCCCTCGCTGCAGGGCTTAAGTCGAACACTGAAGCTTTCTTT.

This chain joins TRBV11-2 and TRBJ2-7, with D possibly called TRBD1 or TRBD2 (5 bases each). Looked up from germline, CDR1 is SGHAT and CDR2 is FQNNGV. V was trimmed by 8 bases and J by 2 bases, leaving 22 bases between them. The CDR3 is 16 amino acids. The CDR3 DNA reads TGTGCCAGCCAGGCAAACATCGGGACCCCCCCCTACGAGCAGTACTTC. It is translated as CASQANIGTPPYEQYF.

The chain carries TRBV6-5 and TRBJ1-5; tentative D call: TRBD1 (5 bases). V was pared by 5 bases and J by 2 bases, with 13 bases between. The length of the CDR3 is 15 residues. Germline V lookup: CDR1 MNHEY, CDR2 SVGAGI. CDR3 DNA sequence: TGTGCCAGCAGTCAGACACGGGGCGGCAATCAGCCCCAGCATTTT. Translated, it gives CASSQTRGGNQPQHF.

This chain links TRBV7-9 with TRBJ2-7; no firm D call. The CDR3 covers 14 residues. V was cut by 11 bases and J by 3 bases, with 20 bases left in between. In germline, CDR1 is SEHNR, CDR2 FQNEAQ (reference sequence). DNA of the CDR3: TGTGCCCTCACGCGGAGCACCCCGTTCTACGAGCAGTACTTC. Its translation: CALTRSTPFYEQYF.

This clone has just a few counts. The chain is built from TRBV28 and TRBJ2-3; D tentatively fits TRBD1 or TRBD2 (6 bases each). Germline values: CDR1 MDHEN, CDR2 SYDVKM. V dropped 8 bases and J dropped 0 bases, with 15 bases sitting between them. The length of the CDR3 is 15 residues. CDR3 sequence reads: CASGGTTLSTDTQYF. The CDR3, as DNA: TGTGCCAGCGGGGGGACAACCCTAAGCACAGATACGCAGTATTTT.